This T cell receptor beta chain was recovered during a study of identical twins. The CDR3 has 15 amino acids. V was clipped by 0 bases and J by 5 bases; unmatched bases: 8. Germline V gene lookup returns CDR1 SGHKS and CDR2 YYEKEE (reference sequence). TCRdb ran MiXCR on the 5' RACE reads and lists one entry per CDR3 protein. The sample records fewer than 250,000 distinct CDR3 sequences, roughly a tenth being singletons. The table lists this clonotype with many counts. The V and J genes are TRBV5-5 and TRBJ2-7, with 7 bases matching TRBD2. The material sequenced was memory (CD45RO+) T cells sorted from blood. The TCR comes from a woman aged 18-29 years in good health. The chain's CDR3 is CASSLELREYHEQYF. The CDR3 coding sequence is TGTGCCAGCAGCTTGGAACTGCGGGAGTACCACGAGCAGTACTTC.